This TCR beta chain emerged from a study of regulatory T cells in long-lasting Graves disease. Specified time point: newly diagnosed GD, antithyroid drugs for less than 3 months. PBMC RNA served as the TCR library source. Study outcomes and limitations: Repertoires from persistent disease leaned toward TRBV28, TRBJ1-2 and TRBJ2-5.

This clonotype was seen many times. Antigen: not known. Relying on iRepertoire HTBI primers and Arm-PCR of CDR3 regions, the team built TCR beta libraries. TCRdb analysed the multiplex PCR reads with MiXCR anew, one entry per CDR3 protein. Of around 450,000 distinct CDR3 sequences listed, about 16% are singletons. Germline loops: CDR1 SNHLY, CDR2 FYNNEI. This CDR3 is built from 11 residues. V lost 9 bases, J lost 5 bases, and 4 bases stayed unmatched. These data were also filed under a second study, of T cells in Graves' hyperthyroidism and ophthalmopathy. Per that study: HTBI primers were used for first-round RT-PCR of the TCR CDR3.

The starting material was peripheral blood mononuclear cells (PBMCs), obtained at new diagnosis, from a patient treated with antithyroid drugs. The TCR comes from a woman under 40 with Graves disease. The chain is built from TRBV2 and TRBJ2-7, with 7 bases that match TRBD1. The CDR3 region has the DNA TGTGCCAGTGGGGACAGTAACGAGCAGTACTTC. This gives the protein CASGDSNEQYF.